This is a list of T cell receptor beta chains from one sample in a study of OX40 agonist ivuxolimab in advanced cancers. The repertoire was sequenced with immunoSEQ multiplex PCR; TCRdb's copy has only in-frame clones and lacks some. Of tens of thousands of clones listed, over 75% were seen once; the top ten hold 15% to 20%. The sample here was CD4+ or CD8+ T cells sorted from blood, taken in a trial of the OX40 agonist ivuxolimab. These receptors were collected from an adult with an advanced solid tumor such as melanoma, head and neck, liver or kidney cancer. CDR3s include the opening cysteine and the closing phenylalanine or tryptophan. Fields, in order: V gene, clone size, J gene, D gene, CDR3 DNA, CDR3 protein. D genes are given only for firm matches. The size of a clone is reported for some rows only, either as once, few or many, or as a class for expanded clones.

v_gene: TRBV11-1
abundance: NA
j_gene: TRBJ1-1
d_gene: NA
CDR3nt: TGTGCCAGCAGCTCTCAAGAGGGGAACACTGAAGCTTTCTTT
CDR3aa: CASSSQEGNTEAFF

v_gene: TRBV5-6
abundance: few
j_gene: TRBJ1-1
d_gene: NA
CDR3nt: TGTGCCAGCAGCTTTCAATACGGGAACACTGAAGCTTTCTTT
CDR3aa: CASSFQYGNTEAFF

v_gene: TRBV6-1
abundance: NA
j_gene: TRBJ2-1
d_gene: TRBD2
CDR3nt: TGTGCCAGCAGTGAGCCGACTAGCGCTTACAATGAGCAGTTCTTC
CDR3aa: CASSEPTSAYNEQFF

v_gene: TRBV14
abundance: once
j_gene: TRBJ2-7
d_gene: TRBD2
CDR3nt: TGTGCCAGCAGCCTAAGACTAGCGGACCCCTACGAGCAGTACTTC
CDR3aa: CASSLRLADPYEQYF

v_gene: TRBV4-3
abundance: NA
j_gene: TRBJ2-1
d_gene: NA
CDR3nt: TGCGCCAGCAGCCAAAACCTCTACAATGAGCAGTTCTTC
CDR3aa: CASSQNLYNEQFF

v_gene: TRBV14
abundance: NA
j_gene: TRBJ2-3
d_gene: NA
CDR3nt: TGTGCCAGCAGCCAAGACACAGACACAGATACGCAGTATTTT
CDR3aa: CASSQDTDTDTQYF

v_gene: TRBV4-3
abundance: NA
j_gene: TRBJ2-2
d_gene: NA
CDR3nt: TGCGCCAGCAGCCAAGATTACAGGAACACCGGGGAGCTGTTTTTT
CDR3aa: CASSQDYRNTGELFF

v_gene: TRBV27
abundance: once
j_gene: TRBJ2-7
d_gene: TRBD1
CDR3nt: TGTGCCAGCAGTTCCGGACAGGGCCTCTACGAGCAGTACTTC
CDR3aa: CASSSGQGLYEQYF

v_gene: TRBV7-8
abundance: NA
j_gene: TRBJ1-1
d_gene: NA
CDR3nt: TGTGCCAGCAGCTTAGCATGGGACACTGAAGCTTTCTTT
CDR3aa: CASSLAWDTEAFF

v_gene: TRBV4-3
abundance: NA
j_gene: TRBJ2-1
d_gene: TRBD2
CDR3nt: TGCGCCAGCAGCCAAGGGACTAAGCGGGAGCTCGACTACAATGAGCAGTTCTTC
CDR3aa: CASSQGTKRELDYNEQFF

v_gene: TRBV4-2
abundance: once
j_gene: TRBJ2-7
d_gene: TRBD1
CDR3nt: TGTGCCAGCAGCCAAACGGGACAGGGCTACGAGCAGTACTTC
CDR3aa: CASSQTGQGYEQYF